This T cell receptor (beta chain) originates from a study of shared clonotypes between healthy human individuals. A note on this clone: Other DNA sequences of this sample code for an identical CDR3.

Profiling relied on immunoSEQ multiplex PCR, and the TCRdb table lists in-frame clones only, not all of them. The repertoire consists of approximately 2.5 million clones, with more than 80% occurring once and the leading ten covering more than 0.12%. Germline CDR1 MDHEN, CDR2 SYDVKM. This CDR3 has 13 amino acids. Trimming took 4 bases from V and 6 from J, leaving 10 bases between them. This sequence originates from a man between 18 and 29 years old in good health. This chain joins TRBV28 and TRBJ1-5; weak D call: TRBD1 (6 bases). Sequenced sample: naive CD4+ T cells sorted from blood. Subset given: CD45RA+ positively selected. The CDR3 coding sequence is TGTGCCAGCAGTTCTACAGGGTTTCAGCCCCAGCATTTT. This gives the protein CASSSTGFQPQHF.